The 15 T cell receptor beta chains below were found in one sample sequenced in a study of T cells in Graves' hyperthyroidism and ophthalmopathy. Regions amplified from RNA transcripts were the TCR beta CDR3 regions. The study used the HTBI primer set for a first-round RT-PCR of the TCR CDR3. TCRdb re-analysed the multiplex PCR reads in MiXCR, keeping a single row per CDR3 protein. The sample lists 550,000 to 800,000 distinct CDR3 sequences, 16% seen once, with roughly 8% in the top ten. Sequencing was carried out using blood. These receptors came from a man younger than 35 with Graves' hyperthyroidism.

The V gene is TRBV7-9, the J gene TRBJ1-4, with 10 positions matching TRBD1. The CDR3 runs to 15 residues. Germline V CDR1 and CDR2: SEHNR, FQNEAQ (reference sequence). Unmatched junction bases numbered 8, after V lost 5 bases and J lost 8 bases. In nucleotides, the CDR3 is TGTGCCAGCAGCATTCGGGACAGGGGACAGGAAAAACTGTTTTTT. It encodes CASSIRDRGQEKLFF.

This clonotype was picked up many times. The gene calls are TRBV12-3 or TRBV12-4 and TRBJ1-2, with TRBD1 matching 9 bases. Trimming removed 3 bases from V and 5 bases from J; junction bases left unmatched: 10. The CDR3 contains 16 residues. CDR3 protein: CASSLRGQGPNYGYTF. The CDR3 bases are TGTGCCAGCAGTTTGAGGGGACAGGGACCGAATTATGGCTACACCTTC.

This clonotype turned up a few times. The chain links TRBV7-8 to TRBJ2-7; 12 bases line up with TRBD2. CDR3 size: 15 residues. With 5 bases clipped from V and 6 bases from J, the junction kept 8 bases outside the gene matches. The germline V gene has CDR1 SGHVS and CDR2 FQNEAQ. CDR3 sequence: CASSTRLAGVVEQYF. The CDR3 DNA is TGTGCCAGCAGCACCAGACTAGCGGGAGTAGTCGAGCAGTACTTC. Supplemented by reference TRBV7-8 and TRBJ2-7, the full variable domain reads GAGVSQSPRYKVAKRGQDVALRCDPISGHVSLFWYQQALGQGPEFLTYFQNEAQLDKSGLPSDRFFAERPEGSVSTLKIQRTQQEDSAVYLCASSTRLAGVVEQYFGPGTRLTVT.

Only a few counts were recorded for this clonotype. The chain has TRBV12-3 or TRBV12-4 and TRBJ2-2; TRBD1 aligns across 7 bases. Trimming at V came to 0 bases and at J to 4 bases, leaving 2 bases not matched to a gene. The CDR3 contains 15 residues. The CDR3 coding sequence is TGTGCCAGCAGTTTAGCGACAGGGTCCACCGGGGAGCTGTTTTTT. Amino acid sequence: CASSLATGSTGELFF.

This clonotype occurred many times. The chain carries TRBV6-1 and TRBJ2-5, with TRBD2 matching over 8 bases. The CDR3 has 13 residues. CDR1 and CDR2 (germline): MNHNS, SASEGT. CDR3 sequence (DNA): TGTGCTCAAGCAGAGCGGGAGAGGGAGACCCAGTACTTC. Translated: CAQAERERETQYF.

Ten or more counts support this clonotype. This chain joins TRBV28 and TRBJ2-7; D is unclear. Germline CDR1 and CDR2: MDHEN and SYDVKM. The CDR3 sequence is 12 residues long. V shed 5 bases and J shed 4 bases, with 9 bases lying between them. The CDR3 nucleotides are TGTGCCAGCAGTCCCCTACGTTACGAGCAGTACTTC. The encoded protein is CASSPLRYEQYF. Together with reference TRBV28 and TRBJ2-7, the CDR3 gives the full variable domain: DVKVTQSSRYLVKRTGEKVFLECVQDMDHENMFWYRQDPGLGLRLIYFSYDVKMKEKGDIPEGYSVSREKKERFSLILESASTNQTSMYLCASSPLRYEQYFGPGTRLTVT.

This clonotype was seen at least ten times. The chain combines TRBV13 with TRBJ2-1; 7 bases map to TRBD2. The CDR3 has 17 residues. Germline loops: CDR1 PRHDT, CDR2 FYEKMQ (reference sequence). J lost 0 bases, V lost 5 bases, and 10 bases had no gene match. The CDR3 reads CASSIAGEGSSYNEQFF. The CDR3 bases are TGTGCCAGCAGCATCGCGGGGGAGGGAAGCTCCTACAATGAGCAGTTCTTC.

This clonotype was picked up many times. This chain uses TRBV6-2 or TRBV6-3 with TRBJ2-4; TRBD1 matches at 9 bases. Trimming removed 5 bases from V and 2 bases from J; junction bases left unmatched: 7. CDR1 is MNHEY, CDR2 SVGEGT, per germline. This CDR3 has 16 amino acids. The CDR3 reads CASSPDRGFSKNIQYF. The CDR3 nucleotides read TGTGCCAGCAGTCCTGACAGGGGGTTTTCCAAAAACATTCAGTACTTC.

This clonotype was detected many times. CDR3 protein: CSALLGNEQFF. CDR3 coding DNA: TGCAGTGCCCTCCTAGGGAATGAGCAGTTCTTC. The gene calls are TRBV20-1 and TRBJ2-1, with no clear D. CDR3 length: 11 residues. Per germline, CDR1 DFQATT and CDR2 SNEGSKA (reference sequence). V lost 6 bases and J 7 bases, leaving 10 bases between the germline ends.

V usage is TRBV7-6 and J usage is TRBJ1-5, with no clear D. Germline V CDR1 and CDR2: SGHVS, FNYEAQ. Trimming removed 0 bases from V and 1 base from J, with 28 bases in between. The CDR3 has 22 amino acids. The CDR3 protein is CASSLADKEISGILPSNQPQHF. The CDR3 DNA sequence: TGTGCCAGCAGCTTAGCCGATAAGGAGATATCGGGAATACTTCCGAGCAATCAGCCCCAGCATTTT. The full variable domain, completed using reference TRBV7-6 and TRBJ1-5, is GAGVSQSPRYKVTKRGQDVALRCDPISGHVSLYWYRQALGQGPEFLTYFNYEAQQDKSGLPNDRFSAERPEGSISTLTIQRTEQRDSAMYRCASSLADKEISGILPSNQPQHFGDGTRLSIL.

This clonotype was recorded once. The V and J genes are TRBV28 and TRBJ1-2; 8 nucleotides line up with TRBD1. The CDR3 spans 15 residues. With V trimmed by 3 bases and J by 4 bases, 7 bases remained unmatched. Per germline, CDR1 MDHEN and CDR2 SYDVKM. Here the CDR3 reads CASSLPGGLSYGYTF. CDR3 coding DNA: TGTGCCAGCAGTTTGCCAGGGGGCTTGTCCTATGGCTACACCTTC.

This clonotype was seen at least ten times. The gene calls are TRBV2 and TRBJ2-7; perhaps TRBD2 as D (6 bases). Germline V gene sequence: CDR1 SNHLY, CDR2 FYNNEI. Trimming shortened V by 3 bases and J by 0 bases, and 12 bases separated the two germline ends. The length of the CDR3 is 15 residues. The CDR3 is CASSEGGALSYEQYF. The CDR3 nucleotides are TGTGCCAGCAGTGAGGGGGGAGCCCTCTCCTACGAGCAGTACTTC.

This chain connects TRBV6-5 to TRBJ2-7, with TRBD1 as a possible D gene (5 bases). The CDR3 is 14 residues long. CDR1 is MNHEY and CDR2 is SVGAGI in the germline V gene. Trimming took 8 bases from V and 2 from J, leaving 16 bases between them. The CDR3 DNA follows: TGTGCCAGCGTTCCCTCGACAGACACCTACGAGCAGTACTTC. It specifies CASVPSTDTYEQYF.

The chain joins TRBV4-2 to TRBJ2-3; 9 positions match TRBD1. The CDR3 sequence is 17 residues long. Germline V gene data show CDR1 as LGHNA and CDR2 as YNFKEQ. V gave up 4 bases and J gave up 4 bases; unmatched junction bases: 12. CDR3 residues: CASSPDPGTGTADTQYF. In nucleotides, the CDR3 is TGTGCCAGCAGCCCTGACCCCGGGACAGGGACCGCAGATACGCAGTATTTT.

This chain uses TRBV12-3 or TRBV12-4 with TRBJ2-5; possible D gene TRBD1, 6 bases. The CDR3 length is 15 residues. The V and J ends lost 3 bases and 2 bases respectively, with 13 bases between them. CDR3 DNA sequence: TGTGCCAGCAGTTTGGCGGACAGATTTCAAGAGACCCAGTACTTC. It specifies CASSLADRFQETQYF.